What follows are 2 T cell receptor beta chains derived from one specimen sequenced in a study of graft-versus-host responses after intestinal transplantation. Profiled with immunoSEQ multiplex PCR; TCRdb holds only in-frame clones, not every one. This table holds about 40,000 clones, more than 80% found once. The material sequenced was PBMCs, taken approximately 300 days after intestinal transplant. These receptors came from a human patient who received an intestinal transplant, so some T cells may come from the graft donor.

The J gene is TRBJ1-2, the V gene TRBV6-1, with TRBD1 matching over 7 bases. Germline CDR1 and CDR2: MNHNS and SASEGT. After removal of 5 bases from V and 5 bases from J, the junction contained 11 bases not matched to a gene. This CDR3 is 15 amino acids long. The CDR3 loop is CASSPSTGRGYGYTF. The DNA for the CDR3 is TGTGCCAGCAGTCCCTCGACAGGGCGAGGTTATGGCTACACCTTC.

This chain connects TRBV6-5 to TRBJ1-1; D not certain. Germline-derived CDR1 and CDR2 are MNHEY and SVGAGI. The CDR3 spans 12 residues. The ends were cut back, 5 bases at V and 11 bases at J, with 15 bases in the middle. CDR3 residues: CASSEKKGWAFF. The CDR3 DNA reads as TGTGCCAGCAGTGAAAAGAAAGGGTGGGCTTTCTTT.